The 21 T cell receptor beta chains given below trace back to one sample, sequenced in a study of T cells in Graves' hyperthyroidism and ophthalmopathy. RNA transcripts served as the template for amplifying TCR beta CDR3 regions. Carried out on the TCR CDR3, a first-round RT-PCR used the HTBI primer set. Each CDR3 protein is one row after TCRdb ran MiXCR on the multiplex PCR reads. Here the sample spans nearly 250,000 distinct CDR3 sequences, about 24% being singletons. Sequencing was done on a sample of blood. These receptor sequences come from a woman between 40 and 50 years old with Graves' ophthalmopathy.

This clonotype occurred many times. This chain joins TRBV30 and TRBJ2-7, with 7 bases lining up with TRBD2. The V segment lost 7 bases and the J segment 6 bases; nucleotides outside the gene matches: 12. Germline V gene sequence: CDR1 GTSNPN, CDR2 SVGIG (reference sequence). The CDR3 length is 13 residues. The CDR3 protein is CASREAGGFEQYF. As DNA, the CDR3 is TGTGCCTCCCGGGAGGCGGGTGGGTTCGAGCAGTACTTC.

This clonotype has at least ten counts. This chain links TRBV28 with TRBJ2-6; 8 nucleotides match TRBD2. J was trimmed by 3 bases and V by 5 bases; bases with no gene match: 6. CDR1 is MDHEN and CDR2 is SYDVKM in the germline V gene. The CDR3 has 16 residues. The CDR3 protein is CASSPLAGGGANVLTF. CDR3 bases: TGTGCCAGCAGTCCGCTAGCGGGCGGTGGGGCCAACGTCCTGACTTTC.

As to this clonotype: A read error is possible here, since a much larger clone lies one base away. This chain joins TRBV4-2 and TRBJ2-2; 11 positions agree with TRBD2. CDR1 and CDR2 from the germline V gene are LGHNA and YNFKEQ. This CDR3 is built from 18 residues. DNA of the CDR3: TGTGCCCGCAGCCAAGGTACTAGCGGGAGACCGAACACCGGGGAGCTGTTTTTT. This gives the protein CARSQGTSGRPNTGELFF.

Here the CDR3 DNA reads TGTGCCAGCAGCCCAACTAGCGGGGTTTACGAGCAGTACTTC. Translation: CASSPTSGVYEQYF. The chain is built from TRBV7-8 and TRBJ2-7, with 10 bases fitting TRBD2. The CDR3 is 14 residues long. V lost 5 bases to trimming and J lost 4 bases; unmatched junction nucleotides: 5. Germline V gene sequence: CDR1 SGHVS, CDR2 FQNEAQ.

The table lists this clonotype with a count of one. The chain is built from TRBV6-4 and TRBJ1-5; possible D gene TRBD1, 6 bases. Germline CDR1 reads MRHNA; CDR2 reads SNTAGT. The CDR3 has 17 residues. Trimming left V 2 bases short and J 1 base short, with 15 bases between. The CDR3 loop is CASSDHARGGSNQPQHF. The DNA of the CDR3 is TGTGCCAGCAGTGACCACGCAAGGGGGGGGAGCAATCAGCCCCAGCATTTT.

CDR3 DNA sequence: TGTGCCAGTAGTACGACAGGGTCGAAGACTGAAGCTTTCTTT. This encodes CASSTTGSKTEAFF. The chain combines TRBV19 with TRBJ1-1, with 7 bases matching TRBD1. The CDR3 covers 14 residues. The V gene end was trimmed by 4 bases and the J gene end by 5 bases; junction bases not matched to a gene: 7. CDR1 is LNHDA and CDR2 is SQIVND in the germline V gene (reference sequence).

This clonotype was observed many times. The chain couples TRBV6-5 to TRBJ1-2, with D maybe TRBD1 (6 bases). There are 14 residues in the CDR3. Germline V CDR1 and CDR2: MNHEY, SVGAGI. Deletions cut 7 bases from V and 8 bases from J, with 20 bases between. The DNA of the CDR3 is TGTGCCAGCACCAACGGTTTTACAGGGTGGGGCTACACCTTC. It codes for CASTNGFTGWGYTF.

This clonotype was found many times. The chain links TRBV6-2 or TRBV6-3 to TRBJ2-7; 9 bases fit TRBD2. The CDR3 length is 14 residues. CDR1 is MNHEY and CDR2 is SVGEGT in the germline V gene. Trimming removed 6 bases from V and 3 bases from J; junction bases left unmatched: 6. CDR3 nucleotide sequence: TGTGCCAGCAGCCGACTAGCGGACTTCTACGAGCAGTACTTC. Translation gives CASSRLADFYEQYF.

This clonotype was seen repeatedly, ten times or more. The J gene is TRBJ2-5, the V gene TRBV7-2; D might be TRBD1 (5 bases). V dropped 0 bases and J dropped 7 bases, with 18 bases sitting between them. This CDR3 region has 16 residues. The germline V gene encodes CDR1 SGHTA and CDR2 FQGNSA. In DNA, the CDR3 is TGTGCCAGCAGCTTAGCCCAGGGTGGTCTTGTTGGGACCCAGTACTTC. The encoded protein is CASSLAQGGLVGTQYF.

The J gene is TRBJ2-7, the V gene TRBV6-2 or TRBV6-3; a weak D match, TRBD1 (6 bases). The CDR3 sequence is 14 residues long. CDR1 and CDR2 from the germline V gene are MNHEY and SVGEGT. V was cut by 6 bases and J by 2 bases, with 14 bases left in between. CDR3 nucleotides: TGTGCCAGCAGAATGCGGACAGTAGCCTACGAGCAGTACTTC. This gives the protein CASRMRTVAYEQYF.

The gene calls are TRBV7-8 and TRBJ2-5; no clear D. CDR1 SGHVS and CDR2 FQNEAQ come from the germline V gene. CDR3 length equals 15 residues. Trimming left V 5 bases short and J 1 base short, with 14 bases between. The CDR3, as DNA: TGTGCCAGCAGCATACAGCCGACGGCCCAAGAGACCCAGTACTTC. Encoded protein: CASSIQPTAQETQYF.

The chain uses TRBV5-1 and TRBJ2-7; TRBD2 aligns across 8 bases. V trimming: 4 bases; J trimming: 1 base; junction bases outside the gene matches: 7. The V gene's germline CDR1 is SGHRS and CDR2 YFSETQ. The length of the CDR3 is 15 residues. CDR3 amino acids: CASSPRGGRSYEQYF. In DNA form, the CDR3 reads TGCGCCAGCAGCCCCCGAGGCGGGAGGTCCTACGAGCAGTACTTC.

This clonotype showed up many times. The rearrangement links TRBV27 to TRBJ1-2, with 8 bases matching TRBD1. J was trimmed by 1 base and V by 4 bases; bases with no gene match: 14. Germline lookup yields CDR1 MNHEY and CDR2 SMNVEV (reference sequence). CDR3 length equals 18 residues. CDR3 protein: CASSSRTGKQSDNYGYTF. CDR3 nucleotides: TGTGCCAGCAGTTCTCGGACAGGGAAGCAATCGGATAACTATGGCTACACCTTC.

This clonotype was observed at least ten times. V gene TRBV6-5 combines with J gene TRBJ1-1, with TRBD1 matching over 11 bases. The CDR3 runs 16 residues. J gave up 5 bases and V 2 bases, and 7 bases lay outside the gene matches. Germline V gene data show CDR1 as MNHEY and CDR2 as SVGAGI. The CDR3 DNA follows: TGTGCCAGCAGTTACCCAGGACAGGGGGCGCGAACTGAAGCTTTCTTT. Its translation: CASSYPGQGARTEAFF.

This clonotype appeared many times. The chain recombines TRBV12-3 or TRBV12-4 with TRBJ2-7; 9 bases fit TRBD2. The CDR3 contains 14 residues. The trim removed 7 bases at V and 9 bases at J, leaving 13 bases unmatched. The CDR3 loop reads CASNWGLAGPGQYF. In DNA form, the CDR3 reads TGTGCCAGCAACTGGGGACTAGCCGGACCCGGGCAGTACTTC.

This clonotype was detected ten times or more. The chain joins TRBV7-6 to TRBJ1-5; no firm D call. Trimming took 5 bases from V and 4 from J, leaving 6 bases between them. Germline CDR1 and CDR2: SGHVS and FNYEAQ. The CDR3 consists of 12 residues. The CDR3 here is CASSPLNQPQHF. The CDR3 DNA reads as TGTGCCAGCAGCCCTCTAAATCAGCCCCAGCATTTT.

This clonotype was picked up one time. The chain links TRBV6-1 to TRBJ1-1; possibly TRBD1 for D (5 bases). The ends were cut back, 7 bases at V and 3 bases at J, with 12 bases in the middle. This CDR3 is 13 amino acids long. Germline CDR1 MNHNS, CDR2 SASEGT. CDR3 nucleotides: TGTGCCAGCATGAGGGGCAGGGACACTGAAGCTTTCTTT. Protein sequence: CASMRGRDTEAFF.

Many counts were recorded for this clonotype. The rearrangement links TRBV6-5 to TRBJ1-3, with D unclear. The CDR3 sequence is 14 residues long. The germline CDR1 and CDR2 sequences are MNHEY and SVGAGI. V lost 2 bases to trimming and J lost 0 bases, with 5 bases between them. In DNA, the CDR3 is TGTGCCAGCAGTTACCAGATCTCTGGAAACACCATATATTTT. It codes for CASSYQISGNTIYF.

The chain carries TRBV28 and TRBJ2-5, with 8 nucleotides matching TRBD2. V was pared by 7 bases and J by 3 bases, with 4 bases of the junction left unmatched. The CDR3 covers 13 residues. The germline V gene encodes CDR1 MDHEN and CDR2 SYDVKM. The CDR3 DNA reads TGTGCCAGCAAAACTAGCGGAGAAGAGACCCAGTACTTC. The encoded protein is CASKTSGEETQYF.

The genes are TRBV5-1 and TRBJ2-7; D remains ambiguous. V lost 0 bases, J lost 3 bases, and 10 bases lay in between. Looked up from germline, CDR1 is SGHRS and CDR2 is YFSETQ. The CDR3 is made up of 14 amino acids. The CDR3 DNA reads TGCGCCAGCAGCTTGGCCGCGGATTACTACGAGCAGTACTTC. Amino acids: CASSLAADYYEQYF.

This clonotype was detected ten times or more. This rearrangement joins TRBV5-1 to TRBJ1-1; D is unclear. The V end lost 0 bases, the J end lost 5 bases, and 8 bases lay between the germline ends. The CDR3 contains 13 residues. Germline assignment: CDR1 SGHRS and CDR2 YFSETQ. CDR3 protein: CASSLAPRTEAFF. The CDR3 bases are TGCGCCAGCAGCTTGGCCCCAAGGACTGAAGCTTTCTTT.